The text below deals with one T cell receptor beta chain. Antigen: not known. The sample is drawn from a study of T cell responses to AZD1222 COVID-19 vaccine. The assay was immunoSEQ multiplex PCR, and TCRdb's table has in-frame clones only and misses some. The table lists 65,000 to 80,000 clones, around 90% of them singletons. General study results and limits: Repertoire sampling occurred only after the peak T cell response. Clonal diversity was possibly underestimated, and white British individuals and females predominated among donors.

Germline CDR1 is MNHEY and CDR2 is SMNVEV (reference sequence). The CDR3 runs to 12 residues. Trimming stripped 6 bases from V and 7 bases from J, with 9 bases between. The specimen comprised peripheral blood, sampled on day 0 of AZD1222 vaccination. This receptor was taken from an adult in good health. The chain is built from TRBV27 and TRBJ1-4; D unclear. The CDR3 loop reads CASRGSSEKLFF. The CDR3 DNA sequence: TGTGCCAGCAGGGGTAGTAGTGAAAAACTGTTTTTT.